This is a list of T cell receptor beta chains from one sample in a study of neurological immune-mediated disorders. TCRdb reprocessed the 5' RACE reads with MiXCR, giving one entry per CDR3 protein. Among 30,000 to 40,000 distinct CDR3 sequences listed, roughly 7% were seen once. Input material: PBMCs. The receptors here all came from a woman aged 35 to 49 in good health. Both conserved end residues are part of each CDR3. The D gene is left open where the match is weak. The size field is filled for only some rows; it gives once, few, many or a size class.

clone_size j_call v_call d_call cdr3_nt cdr3_aa
many TRBJ2-7 TRBV11-2 - TGTGCCAGCAGCTTAGATACAGGGAACTACGAGCAGTACTTC CASSLDTGNYEQYF
many TRBJ2-2 TRBV7-9 TRBD2 TGTGCCAGCAGCCCCCCGACTAGCGGACTTACCACCGGGGAGCTGTTTTTT CASSPPTSGLTTGELFF
many TRBJ2-5 TRBV24-1 - TGTGCCACCAGTGAACGAGCTGTAAAAGACGGAACCCAAGAGACCCAGTACTTC CATSERAVKDGTQETQYF
many TRBJ2-3 TRBV29-1 TRBD2 TGCAGCGTTGTGGCGGGGGTCACAGATACGCAGTATTTT CSVVAGVTDTQYF
many TRBJ2-7 TRBV5-1 TRBD1 TGCGCCAGCAGCTTCTGGACAGGGCCCACCTACGAGCAGTACTTC CASSFWTGPTYEQYF
many TRBJ2-1 TRBV29-1 TRBD2 TGCAGCGTCCCAACTAGCGGGGGGAATGAGCAGTTCTTC CSVPTSGGNEQFF
- TRBJ2-1 TRBV14 - TGTGCCAGCAGCCAAGACGGGTCATACTACTCCTACAATGAGCAGTTCTTC CASSQDGSYYSYNEQFF
- TRBJ1-1 TRBV4-1 - TGTGCCAGCAGCCCGACTCTAGTCAGAAACACTGAAGCTTTCTTT CASSPTLVRNTEAFF
few TRBJ2-1 TRBV29-1 - TGCAGCGCCGGCTTAGGGACTCGCCCTTCGATGAAGTTCTTC CSAGLGTRPSMKFF
many TRBJ2-4 TRBV7-8 - TGTGCCAGCAGCTTATTTTCGGGGGGCCTGGCCAAAAACATTCAGTACTTC CASSLFSGGLAKNIQYF
many TRBJ1-2 TRBV7-9 TRBD1 TGTGCCAGCAGCTTGACAGGGACAGGGAATGGCTACACCTTC CASSLTGTGNGYTF
many TRBJ2-7 TRBV6-6 TRBD2 TGTGCCAGCAGTCGAGAACTAGCGGGAGCTGGCTACGAGCAGTACTTC CASSRELAGAGYEQYF
many TRBJ1-1 TRBV5-1 - TGCGCCAGCAGCTTTGCAGGGACAACTGAAGCTTTCTTT CASSFAGTTEAFF
many TRBJ2-3 TRBV11-2 TRBD1 TGTGCCAGCAGCTTAGGGGACAGGGACGCAGATACGCAGTATTTT CASSLGDRDADTQYF
many TRBJ2-1 TRBV25-1 - TGTGCCAGCAGAAGGGGCTGGGAGCAGTTCTTC CASRRGWEQFF
many TRBJ1-1 TRBV7-9 TRBD1 TGTGCCAGCAGCATTCGACAGGGAGGGAACACTGAAGCTTTCTTT CASSIRQGGNTEAFF
many TRBJ2-7 TRBV5-1 TRBD2 TGCGCCAGCAGCTTGAGTGGGACTAGCGGGAGACTCTCCTACGAGCAGTACTTC CASSLSGTSGRLSYEQYF
many TRBJ1-1 TRBV12-3/TRBV12-4 - TGTGCCAGCAGCTCTACGGCCGACAGGAACACTGAAGCTTTCTTT CASSSTADRNTEAFF
many TRBJ1-5 TRBV7-8 TRBD1 TGTGCCAGCAGCTTAGACCACGAGGGACAGGGTTATCAGCCCCAGCATTTT CASSLDHEGQGYQPQHF
- TRBJ2-3 TRBV7-2 - TGTGCCAGCAGCTTAGGTCTGACGCACACATATACGCAGTATTTT CASSLGLTHTYTQYF
many TRBJ1-1 TRBV6-6 TRBD1 TGTGCCAGCAGTTACTCACAGGGGGGCACTGAAGCTTTCTTT CASSYSQGGTEAFF
many TRBJ1-2 TRBV6-6 - TGTGCCAGCAGTCCAGGGCGGACTAACTATGGCTACACCTTC CASSPGRTNYGYTF
many TRBJ2-1 TRBV24-1 - TGTGCCACCAGTGACCTTTACGGGGACAATGAGCAGTTCTTC CATSDLYGDNEQFF
many TRBJ1-4 TRBV5-1 TRBD1 TGCGCCAGCAGCTCAGGACAGGGTGGAGAAAAACTGTTTTTT CASSSGQGGEKLFF
many TRBJ1-1 TRBV7-3 - TGTGCCAGCAGCCCCTCCGGGGAGTGGGGCACTGAAGCTTTCTTT CASSPSGEWGTEAFF
many TRBJ2-1 TRBV5-1 - TGCGCCAGCATTGGTGGGAGGTCTTACAATGAGCAGTTCTTC CASIGGRSYNEQFF
- TRBJ1-1 TRBV7-7 - TGTGCTAGCAGCCAGACACGGTACACTGAAGCTTTCTTT CASSQTRYTEAFF
many TRBJ1-1 TRBV27 TRBD1 TGTGCCAGCAGTTTTGGACAGGGGAACACTGAAGCTTTCTTT CASSFGQGNTEAFF
many TRBJ2-1 TRBV3-1 TRBD2 TGTGCCAGCAGCCAGAAAATAGCGGGGGGACGCAATGAGCAGTTCTTC CASSQKIAGGRNEQFF
many TRBJ2-1 TRBV20-1 - TGCAGTGCTAGGGAGGACCTAGACTATGAGCAGTTCTTC CSAREDLDYEQFF
many TRBJ2-5 TRBV7-7 TRBD2 TGTGCTAGCAGCCCGAGACTAGCGGGAGATTCAGAGACCCAGTACTTC CASSPRLAGDSETQYF
many TRBJ2-7 TRBV28 - TGTGCCAGCAGCCCCAGGGAACGGTACGAGCAGTACTTC CASSPRERYEQYF
many TRBJ2-2 TRBV5-1 - TGCGCCAGCAGCTTGGCCTGGAACACCGGGGAGCTGTTTTTT CASSLAWNTGELFF